Described below is a single T cell receptor beta chain sequence and its context. Its antigen is currently unknown. The entry originates in a study of shared clonotypes between healthy human individuals. Whole-study findings and limits: The genetic and exposure-history diversity represented was limited by few donors.

As processed by the authors: Filtering differed since immunoSEQ provided only junctions, with no quality scores. Data came from immunoSEQ multiplex PCR; TCRdb stores just in-frame clones and leaves some out. V and J calls and clone size are as listed in that table; D and trimming were resolved from the DNA. Here the sample spans about 1 million clones, approximately 68% being singletons. Source material: memory CD4+ T cells sorted from blood. Subset indicated: CD45RA-negative fraction. The receptor's source is a man aged 18 to 30 in good health.

CDR3 DNA sequence: TGTGCCAGCAGTTACTCCAGGGGCCAAGAGGGTTCACCCCTCCACTTT. It yields the protein CASSYSRGQEGSPLHF. V and J are TRBV6-5 and TRBJ1-6; D possibly corresponds to TRBD1 (6 bases). This CDR3 comprises 16 residues. From germline, CDR1 is MNHEY and CDR2 SVGAGI. Deletions cut 0 bases from V and 9 bases from J, with 15 bases between.